The rows below give T cell receptor beta chains drawn from one sample of a study of blood T cells in healthy people across ages. TCRdb redid the calling of the 5' RACE reads with MiXCR, one entry per CDR3 protein. The sample carries about 730,000 distinct CDR3 sequences, roughly 44% recorded once. The specimen was blood. Receptors were obtained from a woman in her fifties or sixties in good health. CDR3s include the opening cysteine and the closing phenylalanine or tryptophan. The D gene is left open where the match is weak. Clone size is shown for a subset of rows, as once, few, many or a class of expanded clone.

j_call clone_size v_call d_call cdr3_aa cdr3_nt
TRBJ2-1 . TRBV6-5 TRBD2 CASSWAGVMYNEQFF TGTGCCAGCAGTTGGGCGGGAGTGATGTACAATGAGCAGTTCTTC
TRBJ1-5 . TRBV24-1 . CATSDNARVQPQHF TGTGCCACCAGTGATAACGCCCGGGTACAGCCCCAGCATTTT
TRBJ2-3 . TRBV27 . CTSSLGGRSGPSTDTQYF TGTACCAGCAGTTTAGGAGGCCGAAGCGGACCTAGCACAGATACGCAGTATTTT
TRBJ1-5 . TRBV6-2/TRBV6-3 . CASSYVYQPQHF TGTGCCAGCAGTTACGTGTATCAGCCCCAGCATTTT
TRBJ1-2 . TRBV7-6 . CASSVSLDRGRLYGYTF TGTGCCAGCAGCGTATCCCTAGATCGGGGGAGGCTTTATGGCTACACCTTC
TRBJ2-3 . TRBV29-1 TRBD1 CSVGTTQGLTDTQYF TGCAGCGTTGGGACGACACAGGGGTTGACAGATACGCAGTATTTT
TRBJ2-5 . TRBV24-1 . CATRDNNEQYF TGTGCCACCAGGGACAACAATGAGCAGTACTTC
TRBJ2-3 few TRBV4-2 TRBD2 CASSQGTSGSQWGDTQYF TGTGCCAGCAGCCAAGGGACTAGCGGGAGTCAGTGGGGGGATACGCAGTATTTT
TRBJ2-7 . TRBV7-2 . CASSLAAGEQYF TGTGCCAGCAGCTTAGCAGCGGGTGAGCAGTACTTC
TRBJ1-2 few TRBV12-3/TRBV12-4 TRBD1 CASSLVQGNKDGYTF TGTGCCAGCAGTTTAGTACAGGGGAATAAAGATGGCTACACCTTC
TRBJ1-3 . TRBV6-5 . CASSYDGYSGNTIYF TGTGCCAGCAGTTATGACGGCTATTCTGGAAACACCATATATTTT
TRBJ2-7 few TRBV3-1 TRBD2 CASSQDTGGSSSEQYF TGTGCCAGCAGCCAAGATACGGGAGGCTCGTCCAGCGAGCAGTACTTC
TRBJ2-7 few TRBV5-1 TRBD2 CASSLAEAGGPAYEQYF TGCGCCAGCAGCTTGGCCGAAGCGGGAGGGCCTGCTTACGAGCAGTACTTC
TRBJ1-2 . TRBV10-3 . CAISEAGNPNYGYTF TGTGCCATCAGTGAGGCAGGGAATCCTAACTATGGCTACACCTTC
TRBJ1-4 few TRBV20-1 TRBD1 CSASAQGASREKLFF TGCAGTGCTAGTGCACAGGGGGCATCTCGTGAAAAACTGTTTTTT
TRBJ1-4 . TRBV4-2 TRBD1 CASSQKTGEWEKLFF TGTGCCAGCAGCCAGAAGACAGGGGAATGGGAAAAACTGTTTTTT
TRBJ2-1 few TRBV6-1 TRBD1 CASSARDRGQNEQFF TGTGCCAGCAGTGCCCGGGACAGGGGGCAAAATGAGCAGTTCTTC
TRBJ2-3 few TRBV10-3 . CAISERKDTQYF TGTGCCATCAGTGAGCGTAAGGATACGCAGTATTTT
TRBJ2-7 . TRBV20-1 . CSARDWGRTHSYEQYF TGCAGTGCTAGAGATTGGGGCAGGACCCACTCCTACGAGCAGTACTTC
TRBJ2-1 many TRBV25-1 TRBD1 CASSRQGAQTQGQFF TGTGCCAGCAGTAGACAGGGGGCCCAGACCCAAGGGCAGTTCTTC
TRBJ1-2 . TRBV29-1 TRBD1 CSVVPGGQRGYTF TGCAGCGTTGTTCCTGGGGGACAGAGGGGCTACACCTTC
TRBJ2-5 . TRBV14 TRBD2 CASSQAAGGGQETQYF TGTGCCAGCAGCCAAGCCGCGGGGGGAGGGCAAGAGACCCAGTACTTC
TRBJ1-1 many TRBV12-3/TRBV12-4 TRBD1 CASSRTGGGGTEAFF TGTGCCAGCAGCCGGACAGGGGGCGGCGGCACTGAAGCTTTCTTT